These 9 T cell receptor beta chains came from one sample sequenced in a study of T cell repertoires in cytomegalovirus infection. TCRdb itself ran the reads through MiXCR, one entry per CDR3 protein. In the table there are some 940,000 distinct CDR3 sequences, about a third of which are singletons. These receptors' targets are unknown. The sequencing used cultured CD8+ T cells from PBMCs, collected from culture after CMV antigen stimulation. The receptors shown here come from a human donor in good health (CMV status not recorded). Some clones in this sample may be carry-over from other donors' samples.

The V gene is TRBV5-3, the J gene TRBJ1-1, with D possibly TRBD1 on 6 matching bases. TRBV5-3 qualifies as an ORF whose function is uncertain. V gave up 8 bases and J gave up 0 bases, with 20 bases separating them. This CDR3 is 16 amino acids long. The CDR3: CASSTWTDIVNTEAFF. In nucleotides, the CDR3 is TGTGCCAGCAGCACATGGACAGACATTGTGAACACTGAAGCTTTCTTT.

This clonotype was counted a few times. The chain recombines TRBV12-3 or TRBV12-4 with TRBJ1-5; 10 positions agree with TRBD1. This CDR3 region has 15 residues. V gave up 8 bases and J gave up 5 bases; unmatched junction bases: 9. Here the CDR3 reads CASARDRGYDQPQHF. The CDR3 nucleotides read TGTGCCAGCGCCCGGGACAGGGGCTATGATCAGCCCCAGCATTTT.

V gene TRBV10-2 combines with J gene TRBJ2-5, with 11 bases matching TRBD1. CDR1 is WSHSY and CDR2 is SAAADI in the germline V gene. This CDR3 spans 12 amino acids. The junction had 3 bases not matched to a gene; V was cut back by 10 bases and J by 5 bases. As DNA, the CDR3 is TGCGCCATCGGACAGGGGGCCGAGACCCAGTACTTC. Its protein product is CAIGQGAETQYF.

This clonotype was recorded a few times. The V call is TRBV6-6, the J call TRBJ2-3; possibly TRBD2 for D (6 bases). The CDR3 totals 15 residues. The V gene lost 6 bases and the J gene lost 3 bases, with 16 bases spanning the gap. Germline lookup yields CDR1 MNHNY and CDR2 SVGAGI (reference sequence). The CDR3 loop is CASRVGRGVTDTQYF. CDR3 sequence (DNA): TGTGCCAGCAGAGTGGGGCGGGGAGTGACAGATACGCAGTATTTT.

V and J are TRBV12-3 or TRBV12-4 and TRBJ1-3; the D gene is possibly TRBD1 (5 bases). Trimming took 3 bases from V and 5 from J, leaving 20 bases between them. This CDR3 is 17 amino acids long. The CDR3 here is CASSLGVAPMSRNTIYF. The CDR3 coding sequence is TGTGCCAGCAGTTTGGGGGTCGCCCCCATGTCTAGAAACACCATATATTTT.

This clonotype was detected many times. The genes are TRBV7-2 and TRBJ2-3, with 8 nucleotides matching TRBD2. Germline V lookup: CDR1 SGHTA, CDR2 FQGNSA. V shed 5 bases and J 2 bases; nucleotides not matched to a gene: 18. The CDR3 totals 19 residues. CDR3 DNA: TGTGCCAGCAGCCTCCCGTACGGGGCGGGGGGACGACACACAGATACGCAGTATTTT. Translated, it gives CASSLPYGAGGRHTDTQYF. The full variable domain, its missing parts supplied by reference TRBV7-2 and TRBJ2-3, is GAGVSQSPSNKVTEKGKDVELRCDPISGHTALYWYRQSLGQGLEFLIYFQGNSAPDKSGLPSDRFSAERTGGSVSTLTIQRTQQEDSAVYLCASSLPYGAGGRHTDTQYFGPGTRLTVL.

Notes on this clonotype: Since a much larger clone is just one base distant, this may be a read error. The chain links TRBV7-6 to TRBJ2-1; 7 bases align to TRBD1. The CDR3 is made up of 16 amino acids. Germline CDR1 reads SGHVS; CDR2 reads FNYEAQ. V shed 0 bases and J 1 base; nucleotides not matched to a gene: 3. Written as DNA, the CDR3 is TGTGCCAGCAGCTTAGCGGAACAGGGGTCCTACAATGAGCAGTTCTTC. Protein: CASSLAEQGSYNEQFF. Based on the CDR3 plus reference TRBV7-6 and TRBJ2-1, the full variable domain is GAGVSQSPRYKVTKRGQDVALRCDPISGHVSLYWYRQALGQGPEFLTYFNYEAQQDKSGLPNDRFSAERPEGSISTLTIQRTEQRDSAMYRCASSLAEQGSYNEQFFGPGTRLTVL.

Notes on this clonotype: A much larger clone differs by one base, so this may be a read error. The rearrangement joins TRBV7-2 to TRBJ2-2; D is possibly TRBD2 (6 bases). The CDR3 covers 15 residues. Germline V lookup: CDR1 SGHTA, CDR2 FQGNSA. The CDR3 DNA sequence: TGTGCCAGCAGCCCCACTGCCGGGAGCACCAGGGAGCTGTTTTTT. Amino acids: CASSPTAGSTRELFF.

The chain has TRBV7-6 and TRBJ2-6; D unresolved. CDR3 size: 14 residues. Trimming pared 3 bases from V and 0 bases from J, leaving 3 bases between. Germline V gene sequence: CDR1 SGHVS, CDR2 FNYEAQ. The CDR3 DNA is TGTGCCAGCAGCTTTGACTCTGGGGCCAACGTCCTGACTTTC. Protein: CASSFDSGANVLTF.